The next 23 T cell receptor beta chains were all read from a single sample in a study of shared clonotypes between healthy human individuals. Sequencing was performed with immunoSEQ multiplex PCR; in TCRdb, only in-frame clones are kept and a portion is missing. This sample has 2 million or so clones, with approximately 95% found just once. The sequencing input was naive CD4+ T cells sorted from blood. Specified subset: CD45RA+ positively selected. These receptors were obtained from a man aged 18 to 30 in good health.

The V gene is TRBV5-4, the J gene TRBJ1-2, with 7 bases lining up with TRBD1. Germline loops: CDR1 SGHNT, CDR2 YYREEE (reference sequence). This CDR3 has 15 residues. Unmatched junction bases numbered 12, after V lost 4 bases and J lost 6 bases. For the CDR3, the DNA is TGTGCCAGCAGCCCAGACAGGGCTCCCCCGGATGGCTACACCTTC. Protein sequence: CASSPDRAPPDGYTF.

The genes are TRBV16 and TRBJ1-1; D call uncertain. CDR1 is KGHSY and CDR2 is FQNENV in the germline V gene. The CDR3 spans 12 residues. V was shortened by 0 bases and J by 4 bases, with 3 bases between the two germline ends. CDR3 sequence (DNA): TGTGCCAGCAGCCAATCCCGCACTGAAGCTTTCTTT. This gives the protein CASSQSRTEAFF.

The chain employs TRBV4-3 and TRBJ2-7; no reliable D call. This CDR3 has 13 residues. V lost 0 bases and J 1 base, leaving 4 bases between the germline ends. Germline V gene sequence: CDR1 LGHNA, CDR2 YSLEER. CDR3 coding DNA: TGCGCCAGCAGCCAAGAGGTTTCCTACGAGCAGTACTTC. This gives the protein CASSQEVSYEQYF.

About this clone: Germline is not matched at one junction end, which may reflect a read error. CDR3 coding DNA: TGTGCTAGCAGCTCAGACGCTGTAATTCGCTCTACAGGGGCAAATCAGCCCCAGCATTTT. It yields the protein CASSSDAVIRSTGANQPQHF. This chain joins TRBV7-7 and TRBJ1-5; 7 bases line up with TRBD1. CDR1 is SSHAT and CDR2 is FNYEAQ in the germline V gene (reference sequence). The CDR3 runs 20 residues.

The chain uses TRBV7-9 and TRBJ2-1; D is unclear. Trimming left V 3 bases short and J 8 bases short, with 14 bases between. The CDR3 contains 14 residues. CDR1 is SEHNR, CDR2 FQNEAQ, per germline (reference sequence). Here the CDR3 DNA reads TGTGCCAGCAGCTTGGTTCTAGTTCCCGATGAGCAGTTCTTC. Its translation is CASSLVLVPDEQFF. Full variable domain (outside the CDR3, taken from reference TRBV7-9 and TRBJ2-1): DTGVSQNPRHKITKRGQNVTFRCDPISEHNRLYWYRQTLGQGPEFLTYFQNEAQLEKSRLLSDRFSAERPKGSFSTLEIQRTEQGDSAMYLCASSLVLVPDEQFFGPGTRLTVL.

The chain recombines TRBV5-1 with TRBJ2-7; the D gene is possibly TRBD2 (6 bases). The CDR3 has 13 amino acids. Germline V CDR1 and CDR2: SGHRS, YFSETQ. V was pared by 5 bases and J by 5 bases, with 14 bases between. The CDR3 sequence is CASSNAGSDEQYF. The CDR3 DNA follows: TGCGCCAGCAGTAACGCGGGGTCGGACGAGCAGTACTTC.

The J gene is TRBJ2-7, the V gene TRBV5-4; weak D call: TRBD1 (5 bases). Germline CDR1 is SGHNT and CDR2 is YYREEE (reference sequence). Trimming removed 3 bases at V and 5 bases at J, with 18 bases between. The CDR3 contains 15 residues. CDR3 protein: CASSSTGSGLHEQYF. DNA for the CDR3: TGTGCCAGCAGCTCCACCGGGTCAGGGCTTCACGAGCAGTACTTC.

This rearrangement joins TRBV5-4 to TRBJ1-4, with D uncertain. V dropped 4 bases and J dropped 7 bases, with 11 bases sitting between them. The CDR3 has 13 residues. Germline CDR1 is SGHNT and CDR2 is YYREEE (reference sequence). The DNA for the CDR3 is TGTGCCAGCAGCGTCGGGAGCGGTGAAAAACTGTTTTTT. This encodes CASSVGSGEKLFF. The full variable domain, in which reference TRBV5-4 and TRBJ1-4 provide the parts outside the CDR3, is ETGVTQSPTHLIKTRGQQVTLRCSSQSGHNTVSWYQQALGQGPQFIFQYYREEENGRGNFPPRFSGLQFPNYSSELNVNALELDDSALYLCASSVGSGEKLFFGSGTQLSVL.

This chain links TRBV10-1 with TRBJ2-2; D gene uncertain. Germline V gene sequence: CDR1 WNHNN, CDR2 SYGVQD (reference sequence). V was clipped by 7 bases and J by 7 bases, with 13 bases between them. The CDR3 is made up of 13 amino acids. The CDR3 sequence is CASTPSLGGELFF. For the CDR3, the DNA is TGCGCCAGCACCCCCAGTCTTGGCGGGGAGCTGTTTTTT.

Here the CDR3 DNA reads TGTGCCAGCAGGACAGGGGGCACCTATGGCTACACCTTC. This codes for CASRTGGTYGYTF. The rearrangement joins TRBV6-1 to TRBJ1-2; 10 bases are shared with TRBD1. Germline V gene sequence: CDR1 MNHNS, CDR2 SASEGT. V trimming: 6 bases; J trimming: 4 bases; junction bases outside the gene matches: 2. This CDR3 has 13 residues.

In DNA form, the CDR3 reads TGTGCCAGCAGCCGGGACCTAGTCACCGGGGAGCTGTTTTTT. Its translation is CASSRDLVTGELFF. The chain couples TRBV2 to TRBJ2-2; possibly TRBD1 or TRBD2 for D (5 bases each). Deletions cut 6 bases from V and 4 bases from J, with 12 bases between. This CDR3 has 14 amino acids. Germline V gene lookup returns CDR1 SNHLY and CDR2 FYNNEI.

This chain connects TRBV4-3 to TRBJ2-3; 9 bases are a match to TRBD2. Germline V gene data show CDR1 as LGHNA and CDR2 as YSLEER. CDR3 size: 16 residues. With 0 bases clipped from V and 7 bases from J, the junction kept 8 bases outside the gene matches. The CDR3 loop reads CASSQDGAGGWNTQYF. The CDR3 DNA reads TGCGCCAGCAGCCAAGATGGAGCGGGAGGTTGGAATACGCAGTATTTT.

This clone occurred once. A single base separates this from a much larger clone, so it may be a read error. The same CDR3 arises from other DNA sequences in this sample as well. The chain is built from TRBV11-2 and TRBJ2-3; D remains unclear. The CDR3 is made up of 12 amino acids. The ends were cut back, 1 base at V and 4 bases at J, with 3 bases in the middle. The germline V gene has CDR1 SGHAT and CDR2 FQNNGV. CDR3 region: CASSLGPDTQYF. As DNA, the CDR3 is TGTGCCAGCAGCTTAGGGCCAGATACGCAGTATTTT.

The chain recombines TRBV7-9 with TRBJ2-2, with 9 bases lining up with TRBD1. The CDR3 is made up of 14 amino acids. CDR1 SEHNR and CDR2 FQNEAQ come from the germline V gene (reference sequence). Trimming took 3 bases from V and 6 from J; bases not matched to a gene: 2. The CDR3: CASSFDRGSGELFF. CDR3 DNA sequence: TGTGCCAGCAGCTTCGACAGGGGGTCCGGGGAGCTGTTTTTT.

In its sample, this clone was seen once. This rearrangement joins TRBV11-2 to TRBJ1-2; 10 bases fit TRBD1. The CDR3 is 15 residues long. Unmatched junction bases numbered 4, after V lost 5 bases and J lost 1 base. Germline CDR1 reads SGHAT; CDR2 reads FQNNGV. The DNA of the CDR3 is TGTGCCAGCAGCACCCGGGACAGGGGTAACTATGGCTACACCTTC. It translates to CASSTRDRGNYGYTF.

This rearrangement joins TRBV5-1 to TRBJ2-7; D gene uncertain. CDR3 length: 13 residues. CDR1 and CDR2 from the germline V gene are SGHRS and YFSETQ. Trimming cost V 0 bases and J 6 bases, with 10 bases left between them. The CDR3 region is CASSLGLWGEQYF. The CDR3 DNA follows: TGCGCCAGCAGCTTGGGCCTGTGGGGCGAGCAGTACTTC.

The chain carries TRBV4-2 and TRBJ2-3; 9 nucleotides agree with TRBD2. V shed 5 bases and J 3 bases; nucleotides not matched to a gene: 6. Germline lookup yields CDR1 LGHNA and CDR2 YNFKEQ. This CDR3 comprises 15 residues. CDR3 sequence (DNA): TGTGCCAGCAGCAATCCGGGACTAGCAACAGATACGCAGTATTTT. It translates to CASSNPGLATDTQYF.

The J gene is TRBJ1-4, the V gene TRBV6-5; D is perhaps TRBD1 (6 bases). The length of the CDR3 is 15 residues. The V end was cut by 10 bases, the J end by 8 bases, with 23 bases between. Looked up from germline, CDR1 is MNHEY and CDR2 is SVGAGI. DNA for the CDR3: TGTGCCACTACTCCGGGGGGCGCCCAGTTCGAAAAACTGTTTTTT. Protein sequence: CATTPGGAQFEKLFF.

This chain joins TRBV30 and TRBJ2-3; either TRBD1 or TRBD2 may fit D (5 bases each). The germline V gene encodes CDR1 GTSNPN and CDR2 SVGIG (reference sequence). The CDR3 sequence is 15 residues long. The V gene lost 2 bases and the J gene lost 6 bases, with 18 bases spanning the gap. The CDR3 sequence: CAWSPGSSGIDTQYF. The CDR3 DNA is TGTGCCTGGAGTCCGGGATCCTCAGGGATCGATACGCAGTATTTT.

On this clone itself: Other DNA sequences in this sample translate to the same CDR3. This sequence joins TRBV30 and TRBJ2-7; D is unresolved. CDR3 length: 11 amino acids. Trimming removed 5 bases from V and 0 bases from J, with 5 bases in between. Per germline, CDR1 GTSNPN and CDR2 SVGIG (reference sequence). CDR3 region: CAWGRSYEQYF. The CDR3 DNA follows: TGTGCCTGGGGCCGCTCCTACGAGCAGTACTTC.

J is TRBJ2-3 and V is TRBV7-2; D is unclear. The CDR3 spans 17 residues. The V gene's germline CDR1 is SGHTA and CDR2 FQGNSA. The V end was cut by 1 base, the J end by 0 bases, with 14 bases between. In DNA, the CDR3 is TGTGCCAGCAGCTTAGACTCGGTAGCCTCTAGCACAGATACGCAGTATTTT. It specifies CASSLDSVASSTDTQYF. The full variable domain, completed using reference TRBV7-2 and TRBJ2-3, is GAGVSQSPSNKVTEKGKDVELRCDPISGHTALYWYRQSLGQGLEFLIYFQGNSAPDKSGLPSDRFSAERTGGSVSTLTIQRTQQEDSAVYLCASSLDSVASSTDTQYFGPGTRLTVL.

The V call is TRBV10-3, the J call TRBJ2-5, with 8 nucleotides matching TRBD2. Germline V gives CDR1 ENHRY, CDR2 SYGVKD. CDR3 length equals 12 residues. V gave up 10 bases and J gave up 5 bases; unmatched junction bases: 6. The CDR3 nucleotides are TGTGCCAGCGGGAGGTCGGAGGAGACCCAGTACTTC. This encodes CASGRSEETQYF.

The rearrangement uses TRBV6-6 and TRBJ1-2; D gene uncertain. The germline gives CDR1 MNHNY, CDR2 SVGAGI (reference sequence). V lost 2 bases to trimming and J lost 0 bases, with 10 bases between them. The CDR3 consists of 15 residues. The CDR3 region has the DNA TGTGCCAGCAGTTACGTCGGAGACTCTAACTATGGCTACACCTTC. This sequence encodes CASSYVGDSNYGYTF.